Below, 23 T cell receptor beta chains from the same sample are listed, as sequenced in a study of T cells in localized non-small cell lung cancer. Only in-frame clones appear in the TCRdb table, and some are missing; sequencing was by immunoSEQ multiplex PCR. The repertoire holds approximately 26,000 clones, with roughly 80% as singletons. The specimen comprised peripheral blood, sampled before any cancer treatment. These receptors were taken from a man aged 35-75 years with stage III squamous cell lung carcinoma.

Only a few counts were recorded for this clone. The rearrangement links TRBV20-1 to TRBJ1-2; D gene ambiguous. The length of the CDR3 is 11 residues. Germline CDR1 reads DFQATT; CDR2 reads SNEGSKA (reference sequence). Trimming left V 5 bases short and J 7 bases short, with 11 bases between. DNA of the CDR3: TGCAGTGCTCACCCGGCGGGTGGCTACACCTTC. This translates into CSAHPAGGYTF.

The CDR3 is CASRGTSNTGELFF. The CDR3 nucleotides are TGTGCCAGCAGGGGGACCTCAAACACCGGGGAGCTGTTTTTT. V usage is TRBV2 and J usage is TRBJ2-2; D is perhaps TRBD1 or TRBD2 (5 bases each). The CDR3 is made up of 14 amino acids. With 6 bases removed from V and 2 bases from J, the gap between germline ends came to 10 bases. CDR1 and CDR2 from the germline V gene are SNHLY and FYNNEI.

The sample holds a few counts of this clone. This chain connects TRBV11-2 to TRBJ1-1; unclear D gene. V dropped 9 bases and J dropped 0 bases, with 5 bases sitting between them. Per germline, CDR1 SGHAT and CDR2 FQNNGV. The CDR3 sequence is 11 residues long. This chain's CDR3 is CARPMNTEAFF. CDR3 coding DNA: TGTGCCAGGCCGATGAACACTGAAGCTTTCTTT.

The chain recombines TRBV6-5 with TRBJ2-7; D assignment may be TRBD1 or TRBD2 (6 bases each). The V gene's germline CDR1 is MNHEY and CDR2 SVGAGI. With 8 bases removed from V and 0 bases from J, the gap between germline ends came to 17 bases. This CDR3 region has 15 residues. In DNA, the CDR3 is TGTGCCAGCTTCGGGGGACAAATATCCTCCTACGAGCAGTACTTC. Protein: CASFGGQISSYEQYF.

V and J are TRBV5-1 and TRBJ2-5; 11 nucleotides match TRBD2. This CDR3 has 15 residues. V trimming: 4 bases; J trimming: 2 bases; junction bases outside the gene matches: 4. Germline V gene lookup returns CDR1 SGHRS and CDR2 YFSETQ. Here the CDR3 reads CASSTTSGAQETQYF. In DNA, the CDR3 is TGCGCCAGCAGCACGACTAGCGGGGCACAAGAGACCCAGTACTTC.

This clone came up once. This sequence joins TRBV11-3 and TRBJ2-5; 14 bases are shared with TRBD2. CDR1 and CDR2 from the germline V gene are SGHNT and YENEEA. The CDR3 length is 18 residues. Trimming at V came to 5 bases and at J to 5 bases, leaving 13 bases not matched to a gene. The CDR3 spells CASSTGGTSGSPMETQYF. In nucleotides, the CDR3 is TGTGCCAGCAGCACCGGTGGGACTAGCGGGAGCCCCATGGAGACCCAGTACTTC.

The chain has TRBV27 and TRBJ2-1; 8 bases align to TRBD1. The CDR3 length is 12 residues. The V and J ends lost 1 base and 13 bases, in that order; junction bases with no gene match: 3. CDR1 and CDR2 (germline): MNHEY, SMNVEV (reference sequence). CDR3 loop: CASSLLGQVQFF. The CDR3 region has the DNA TGTGCCAGCAGTTTATTGGGACAGGTACAGTTCTTC.

This clone was detected a few times. Other nucleotide sequences in the sample specify the same CDR3. V and J are TRBV4-1 and TRBJ2-4; tentatively, D is TRBD1 or TRBD2 (5 bases each). Per the germline V gene, CDR1 is MGHRA and CDR2 is YSYEKL. The CDR3 runs to 13 residues. Trimming stripped 8 bases from V and 0 bases from J, with 8 bases between. CDR3 protein: CASGGRAKNIQYF. CDR3 sequence (DNA): TGCGCCAGCGGGGGACGAGCCAAAAACATTCAGTACTTC.

The V gene is TRBV7-2, the J gene TRBJ2-2, with 10 positions matching TRBD1. V was clipped by 5 bases and J by 5 bases; unmatched bases: 8. Germline CDR1 reads SGHTA; CDR2 reads FQGNSA. The CDR3 is 16 amino acids. For the CDR3, the DNA is TGTGCCAGCAGCCGCGGGGGACAGGGGAGTACCGGGGAGCTGTTTTTT. Protein: CASSRGGQGSTGELFF.

The count of this clone is one. The chain employs TRBV19 and TRBJ1-6, with D possibly being TRBD1 (5 bases). This CDR3 spans 15 amino acids. V was cut by 6 bases and J by 6 bases, with 15 bases left in between. Germline assignment: CDR1 LNHDA and CDR2 SQIVND (reference sequence). DNA of the CDR3: TGTGCCAGTAGCGTCGGGACGGTTATTAATTCACCCCTCCACTTT. Amino acid sequence: CASSVGTVINSPLHF. Combining the CDR3 with reference TRBV19 and TRBJ1-6 gives the whole variable domain DGGITQSPKYLFRKEGQNVTLSCEQNLNHDAMYWYRQDPGQGLRLIYYSQIVNDFQKGDIAEGYSVSREKKESFPLTVTSAQKNPTAFYLCASSVGTVINSPLHFGNGTRLTVT.

The chain uses TRBV7-9 and TRBJ1-4; TRBD1 is a possible D gene (6 bases). Per the germline V gene, CDR1 is SEHNR and CDR2 is FQNEAQ (reference sequence). Trimming stripped 5 bases from V and 0 bases from J, with 10 bases between. The CDR3 is 15 residues long. CDR3 bases: TGTGCCAGCAGCCCCGGGGGCTCAACTAATGAAAAACTGTTTTTT. This gives the protein CASSPGGSTNEKLFF.

The rearrangement joins TRBV10-3 to TRBJ1-1; no clear D. Trimming left V 3 bases short and J 2 bases short, with 10 bases between. This CDR3 region has 14 residues. Germline lookup yields CDR1 ENHRY and CDR2 SYGVKD. In nucleotides, the CDR3 is TGTGCCATCAGTGAAAGAACAGCCAACACTGAAGCTTTCTTT. It translates to CAISERTANTEAFF.

The rearrangement joins TRBV6-6 to TRBJ1-4, with TRBD1 matching 9 bases. The CDR3 extends over 15 amino acids. J was trimmed by 7 bases and V by 4 bases; bases with no gene match: 7. Germline V gene data show CDR1 as MNHNY and CDR2 as SVGAGI (reference sequence). The CDR3 protein is CASSSEQGAVEKLFF. CDR3 in DNA: TGTGCCAGCAGTTCGGAACAGGGGGCGGTTGAAAAACTGTTTTTT.

The chain joins TRBV6-6 to TRBJ1-5, with TRBD1 matching 7 bases. From germline, CDR1 is MNHNY and CDR2 SVGAGI (reference sequence). The V segment lost 7 bases and the J segment 5 bases; nucleotides outside the gene matches: 11. The CDR3 totals 15 residues. The CDR3 region is CASTQGGGTHQPQHF. The DNA of the CDR3 is TGTGCCAGCACCCAGGGAGGGGGCACGCATCAGCCCCAGCATTTT.

This rearrangement joins TRBV6-5 to TRBJ1-5; D remains unclear. The germline gives CDR1 MNHEY, CDR2 SVGAGI. V lost 5 bases and J 5 bases, leaving 10 bases between the germline ends. The CDR3 contains 13 residues. The CDR3 coding sequence is TGTGCCAGCAGTAAAAGCGTGTATCAGCCCCAGCATTTT. Encoded protein: CASSKSVYQPQHF.

This chain uses TRBV19 with TRBJ1-1; TRBD1 aligns across 7 bases. This CDR3 is 15 amino acids long. Germline trimming cut 6 bases from V and 3 bases from J; bases unmatched to any gene: 10. Germline assignment: CDR1 LNHDA and CDR2 SQIVND (reference sequence). The CDR3 region has the DNA TGTGCCAGTAGCTCAGGGGGGGTAAGGGACACTGAAGCTTTCTTT. Amino acids: CASSSGGVRDTEAFF.

The chain couples TRBV6-5 to TRBJ2-1, with D maybe TRBD2 (6 bases). Trimming pared 0 bases from V and 7 bases from J, leaving 13 bases between. The CDR3 runs 15 residues. CDR1 is MNHEY, CDR2 SVGAGI, per germline. The CDR3 bases are TGTGCCAGCAGTTACTCAACGGGAGAGGGTAATGAGCAGTTCTTC. It encodes CASSYSTGEGNEQFF.

This clone was detected only a few times. V gene TRBV6-5 combines with J gene TRBJ2-3, with 12 bases fitting TRBD2. The V gene's germline CDR1 is MNHEY and CDR2 SVGAGI. Losses at the gene ends were 7 bases for V and 1 base for J; bases not matched to a gene: 3. The CDR3 consists of 15 residues. The chain's CDR3 is CASKTSGGRTDTQYF. The CDR3 region has the DNA TGTGCCAGCAAGACTAGCGGGGGTCGCACAGATACGCAGTATTTT.

This clone came up a few times. The chain uses TRBV9 and TRBJ1-1; TRBD1 is a possible D gene (5 bases). Trimming cost V 3 bases and J 1 base, with 7 bases left between them. The V gene's germline CDR1 is SGDLS and CDR2 YYNGEE. The CDR3 is made up of 13 amino acids. CDR3 in DNA: TGTGCCAGCAGCGCCGGACAGAACACTGAAGCTTTCTTT. Protein: CASSAGQNTEAFF.

The table lists this clone with a count of one. The chain is built from TRBV10-2 and TRBJ2-5, with 8 positions matching TRBD2. The CDR3 loop spans 14 amino acids. Unmatched junction bases numbered 4, after V lost 3 bases and J lost 4 bases. CDR1 is WSHSY and CDR2 is SAAADI in the germline V gene. CDR3 sequence (DNA): TGCGCCAGCAGTGAAGCGGGGGCGGGAGAGACCCAGTACTTC. This gives the protein CASSEAGAGETQYF.

The chain is built from TRBV5-8 and TRBJ1-3; D ambiguous. The V end was cut by 4 bases, the J end by 8 bases, with 16 bases between. The CDR3 consists of 14 residues. Germline CDR1 reads SGHTS; CDR2 reads YDEGEE. The CDR3 here is CASSPGPGVDTIYF. The DNA of the CDR3 is TGTGCCAGCAGCCCGGGTCCCGGAGTAGACACCATATATTTT. Based on the CDR3 plus reference TRBV5-8 and TRBJ1-3, the full variable domain is EAGVTQSPTHLIKTRGQQATLRCSPISGHTSVYWYQQALGLGLQFLLWYDEGEERNRGNFPPRFSGRQFPNYSSELNVNALELEDSALYLCASSPGPGVDTIYFGEGSWLTVV.

This chain joins TRBV29-1 and TRBJ2-3; the D gene is possibly TRBD2 (6 bases). This CDR3 is built from 13 residues. V shed 7 bases and J shed 2 bases, with 13 bases lying between them. Germline V CDR1 and CDR2: SQVTM, ANQGSEA. CDR3 loop: CSAHSGNTDTQYF. CDR3 DNA sequence: TGCAGCGCTCATAGCGGAAACACAGATACGCAGTATTTT.

The chain links TRBV5-1 to TRBJ2-7; D gene ambiguous. The CDR3 is 13 amino acids. V lost 0 bases to trimming and J lost 2 bases, with 6 bases between them. The V gene's germline CDR1 is SGHRS and CDR2 YFSETQ. CDR3 loop: CASSLDGAYEQYF. The CDR3 nucleotides are TGCGCCAGCAGCTTGGACGGCGCCTACGAGCAGTACTTC.